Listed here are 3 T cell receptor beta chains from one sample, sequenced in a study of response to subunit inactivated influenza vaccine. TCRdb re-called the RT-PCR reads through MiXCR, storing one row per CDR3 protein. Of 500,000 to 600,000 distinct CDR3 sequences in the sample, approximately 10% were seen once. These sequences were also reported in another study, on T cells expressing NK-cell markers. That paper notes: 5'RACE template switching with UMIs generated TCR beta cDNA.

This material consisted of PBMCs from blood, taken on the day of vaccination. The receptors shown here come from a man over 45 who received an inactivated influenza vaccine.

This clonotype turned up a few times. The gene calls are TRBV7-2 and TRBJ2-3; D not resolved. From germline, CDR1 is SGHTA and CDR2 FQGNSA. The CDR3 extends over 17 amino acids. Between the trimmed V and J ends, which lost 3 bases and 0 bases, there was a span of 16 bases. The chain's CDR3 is CASSLFPGRTSTDTQYF. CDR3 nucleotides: TGTGCCAGCAGCTTGTTTCCCGGCCGAACTAGCACAGATACGCAGTATTTT.

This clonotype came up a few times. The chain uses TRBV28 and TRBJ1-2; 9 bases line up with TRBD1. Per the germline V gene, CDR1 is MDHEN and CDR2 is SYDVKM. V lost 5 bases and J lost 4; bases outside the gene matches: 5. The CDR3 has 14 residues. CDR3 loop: CASSQGQGRYGYTF. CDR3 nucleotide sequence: TGTGCCAGCAGTCAGGGACAGGGCCGCTATGGCTACACCTTC.

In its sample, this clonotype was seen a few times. The DNA for the CDR3 is TGTGCCAGCAGTTACTCACAGGGGTCCCACGAGCAGTACTTC. Protein sequence: CASSYSQGSHEQYF. The chain couples TRBV6-2 or TRBV6-3 to TRBJ2-7, with TRBD1 matching 7 bases. This CDR3 region has 14 residues. Germline V CDR1 and CDR2: MNHEY, SVGEGT. V trimming: 0 bases; J trimming: 5 bases; junction bases outside the gene matches: 4.